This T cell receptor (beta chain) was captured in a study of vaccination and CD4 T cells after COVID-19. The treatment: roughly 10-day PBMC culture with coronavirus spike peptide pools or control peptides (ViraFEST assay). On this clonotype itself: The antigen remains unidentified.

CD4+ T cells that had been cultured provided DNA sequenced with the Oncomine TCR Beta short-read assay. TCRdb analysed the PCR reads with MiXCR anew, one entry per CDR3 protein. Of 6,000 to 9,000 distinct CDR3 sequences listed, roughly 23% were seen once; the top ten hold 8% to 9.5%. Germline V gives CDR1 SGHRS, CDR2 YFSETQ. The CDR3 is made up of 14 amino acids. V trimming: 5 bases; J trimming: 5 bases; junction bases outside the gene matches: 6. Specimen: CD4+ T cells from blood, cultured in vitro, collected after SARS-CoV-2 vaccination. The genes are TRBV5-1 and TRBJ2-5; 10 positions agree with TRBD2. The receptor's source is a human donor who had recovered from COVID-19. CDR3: CASRRGLAIETQYF. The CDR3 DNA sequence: TGCGCCAGCAGGAGGGGACTAGCGATCGAGACCCAGTACTTC.